These 21 T cell receptor beta chains originate from one sample sequenced in a study of T cell responses to AZD1222 COVID-19 vaccine. Measured with immunoSEQ multiplex PCR; TCRdb has only the in-frame clones, and not every one. This table has approximately 100,000 clones, approximately 90% appearing once. Sample: peripheral blood, taken on day 0 of AZD1222 vaccination. Source of these receptors: an adult in good health.

CDR3 nucleotides: TGCGCCAGCAGCTTGGTTCCACCCGGGACAGGGCACGGCTACACCTTC. Encoded protein: CASSLVPPGTGHGYTF. This chain joins TRBV5-1 and TRBJ1-2, with 9 bases that match TRBD1. This CDR3 comprises 16 residues. Germline-derived CDR1 and CDR2 are SGHRS and YFSETQ. Losses at the gene ends were 0 bases for V and 8 bases for J; bases not matched to a gene: 11. Looking up the rest from reference TRBV5-1 and TRBJ1-2 gives the full variable domain: KAGVTQTPRYLIKTRGQQVTLSCSPISGHRSVSWYQQTPGQGLQFLFEYFSETQRNKGNFPGRFSGRQFSNSRSEMNVSTLELGDSALYLCASSLVPPGTGHGYTFGSGTRLTVV.

The chain is built from TRBV7-9 and TRBJ1-2, with a possible D match to TRBD1 (5 bases). The CDR3 length is 13 residues. The V gene lost 5 bases and the J gene lost 6 bases, with 13 bases spanning the gap. The germline V gene has CDR1 SEHNR and CDR2 FQNEAQ (reference sequence). CDR3 nucleotides: TGTGCCAGCAGCAAGGGACCCGGGGATGGCTACACCTTC. Amino acid sequence: CASSKGPGDGYTF.

This chain links TRBV13 with TRBJ1-2; D remains unclear. Germline lookup yields CDR1 PRHDT and CDR2 FYEKMQ (reference sequence). Trimming stripped 5 bases from V and 0 bases from J, with 10 bases between. This CDR3 is built from 14 residues. DNA of the CDR3: TGTGCCAGCAGCCCCCGCTCCACTAACTATGGCTACACCTTC. The encoded protein is CASSPRSTNYGYTF.

This chain joins TRBV7-8 and TRBJ1-4; D is unclear. Trimming shortened V by 5 bases and J by 4 bases, and 14 bases separated the two germline ends. The CDR3 sequence is 15 residues long. CDR1 is SGHVS, CDR2 FQNEAQ, per germline. As DNA, the CDR3 is TGTGCCAGCAGCCTATACTCGGGAAGTAATGAAAAACTGTTTTTT. Translating it yields CASSLYSGSNEKLFF.

The CDR3, as DNA: TGTGCCAGCAGCACCCGACAGGGGGCTAGAAACACCATATATTTT. This gives the protein CASSTRQGARNTIYF. The J gene is TRBJ1-3, the V gene TRBV9; 10 nucleotides agree with TRBD1. V lost 4 bases, J lost 5 bases, and 6 bases stayed unmatched. The CDR3 spans 15 residues. Germline CDR1 SGDLS, CDR2 YYNGEE.

The chain has TRBV24-1 and TRBJ2-1, with D possibly TRBD1 on 5 matching bases. The CDR3 contains 17 residues. The germline V gene has CDR1 KGHDR and CDR2 SFDVKD. The V end lost 4 bases, the J end lost 4 bases, and 19 bases lay between the germline ends. CDR3 DNA: TGTGCCACCAGTGACCCTCGAAAGATGACAGAGTACAATGAGCAGTTCTTC. Encoded protein: CATSDPRKMTEYNEQFF.

V gene TRBV12-3 or TRBV12-4 combines with J gene TRBJ1-1; D call uncertain. V was trimmed by 5 bases and J by 3 bases, leaving 10 bases between them. This CDR3 comprises 13 residues. The chain's CDR3 is CASSRVSDTEAFF. DNA of the CDR3: TGTGCCAGCAGTCGGGTTTCCGACACTGAAGCTTTCTTT.

The chain carries TRBV19 and TRBJ1-2, with 10 bases identical to TRBD1. V lost 8 bases and J lost 8; bases outside the gene matches: 8. The CDR3 has 13 residues. The germline V gene has CDR1 LNHDA and CDR2 SQIVND (reference sequence). The CDR3 region has the DNA TGTGCCAGTTGGGGACAGGGGAGACTCGGCTACACCTTC. Its translation: CASWGQGRLGYTF.

This clone was detected a few times. The chain links TRBV19 to TRBJ1-6, with 9 nucleotides matching TRBD1. The trim removed 4 bases at V and 9 bases at J, leaving 7 bases unmatched. Germline loops: CDR1 LNHDA, CDR2 SQIVND (reference sequence). The CDR3 runs to 15 residues. As DNA, the CDR3 is TGTGCCAGTAGTAAAATTGCACAGGGGGCTTCACCCCTCCACTTT. Encoded protein: CASSKIAQGASPLHF.

The sample holds one count of this clone. The chain recombines TRBV11-2 with TRBJ2-5; TRBD1 aligns across 9 bases. CDR3 length: 14 amino acids. After removal of 4 bases from V and 5 bases from J, the junction contained 5 bases not matched to a gene. Germline V lookup: CDR1 SGHAT, CDR2 FQNNGV. DNA of the CDR3: TGTGCCAGCAGCTCTAGGACAGGGGTGGAGACCCAGTACTTC. Protein product: CASSSRTGVETQYF. The whole variable domain, remainder taken from reference TRBV11-2 and TRBJ2-5, is EAGVAQSPRYKIIEKRQSVAFWCNPISGHATLYWYQQILGQGPKLLIQFQNNGVVDDSQLPKDRFSAERLKGVDSTLKIQPAKLEDSAVYLCASSSRTGVETQYFGPGTRLLVL.

V gene TRBV5-8 combines with J gene TRBJ1-3; 10 bases fit TRBD1. Trimming cost V 7 bases and J 0 bases; bases outside gene matches: 1. The CDR3 sequence is 14 residues long. CDR1 and CDR2 (germline): SGHTS, YDEGEE. This CDR3 reads CASGDRGSGNTIYF. The CDR3 DNA follows: TGTGCCAGCGGGGACAGGGGCTCTGGAAACACCATATATTTT.

The V call is TRBV4-1, the J call TRBJ1-5, with unresolved D. The CDR3 contains 14 residues. Germline assignment: CDR1 MGHRA and CDR2 YSYEKL. The V and J ends lost 3 bases and 5 bases respectively, with 11 bases between them. This chain's CDR3 is CASSQRSLYQPQHF. DNA for the CDR3: TGCGCCAGCAGCCAGCGAAGTTTATATCAGCCCCAGCATTTT.

V and J are TRBV3-1 (or the pseudogene TRBV3-2) and TRBJ2-7, with D perhaps matching TRBD2 (5 bases). V lost 3 bases and J 4 bases, leaving 13 bases between the germline ends. CDR3 length: 14 amino acids. The germline V gene has CDR1 LGHDT and CDR2 YNNKEL (reference sequence). CDR3 protein: CASSQMKRTYEQYF. The CDR3 nucleotides are TGTGCCAGCAGCCAGATGAAGCGGACTTACGAGCAGTACTTC.

V and J are TRBV2 and TRBJ1-5; weak D call: TRBD1 (5 bases). The CDR3 is made up of 13 amino acids. V shed 3 bases and J shed 4 bases, with 7 bases lying between them. Per the germline V gene, CDR1 is SNHLY and CDR2 is FYNNEI. The CDR3 DNA follows: TGTGCCAGCAGTGAGCGGGGGAATCAGCCCCAGCATTTT. It is translated as CASSERGNQPQHF.

The CDR3 sequence is CASSYDADGYTF. The DNA for the CDR3 is TGTGCCAGCAGTTACGACGCGGATGGCTACACCTTC. The J gene is TRBJ1-2, the V gene TRBV6-5; D gene unclear. The length of the CDR3 is 12 residues. The germline gives CDR1 MNHEY, CDR2 SVGAGI. Trimming cost V 2 bases and J 6 bases, with 7 bases left between them.

The CDR3 bases are TGTGCCAGCAGCTTGGCCGGGCAGGGGAACAATGAGCAGTTCTTC. Its translation is CASSLAGQGNNEQFF. The chain uses TRBV5-5 and TRBJ2-1; weak D call: TRBD1 (6 bases). The CDR3 contains 15 residues. Germline V gene lookup returns CDR1 SGHKS and CDR2 YYEKEE (reference sequence). Deletions cut 0 bases from V and 5 bases from J, with 12 bases between.

The chain recombines TRBV19 with TRBJ1-2; D may be TRBD1 (5 bases). CDR1 and CDR2 from the germline V gene are LNHDA and SQIVND (reference sequence). The length of the CDR3 is 13 residues. V lost 2 bases and J lost 7, with 11 bases in between. The CDR3 reads CASSIKRDVGYTF. In nucleotides, the CDR3 is TGTGCCAGTAGTATAAAGAGGGACGTTGGCTACACCTTC. The complete variable domain, with remaining parts taken from reference TRBV19 and TRBJ1-2, reads DGGITQSPKYLFRKEGQNVTLSCEQNLNHDAMYWYRQDPGQGLRLIYYSQIVNDFQKGDIAEGYSVSREKKESFPLTVTSAQKNPTAFYLCASSIKRDVGYTFGSGTRLTVV.

DNA for the CDR3: TGTGCCACACCTAAGGCACTCACCGGGGAGCTGTTTTTT. Its protein is CATPKALTGELFF. The genes are TRBV11-2 and TRBJ2-2; D gene unclear. Germline lookup yields CDR1 SGHAT and CDR2 FQNNGV. The CDR3 covers 13 residues. The germline V and J ends were trimmed by 10 bases and 4 bases, with 13 bases remaining between them.

The CDR3 coding sequence is TGTGCCAGCAGCCAAGATCTAGGGGCGGTGATTGCTTTCTTT. It codes for CASSQDLGAVIAFF. This chain uses TRBV4-2 with TRBJ1-1, with a tentative D call TRBD1 (5 bases). This CDR3 has 14 residues. Germline values: CDR1 LGHNA, CDR2 YNFKEQ. Trimming took 0 bases from V and 11 from J, leaving 16 bases between them.

This clone turned up a few times. The gene calls are TRBV28 and TRBJ1-1; D is ambiguous. This CDR3 is 12 amino acids long. Trimming stripped 8 bases from V and 1 base from J, with 8 bases between. Germline CDR1 and CDR2: MDHEN and SYDVKM. CDR3 loop: CASALENTEAFF. Here the CDR3 DNA reads TGTGCCAGCGCCTTGGAGAACACTGAAGCTTTCTTT.

The V call is TRBV6-5, the J call TRBJ1-2; 7 bases are shared with TRBD1. V was pared by 8 bases and J by 5 bases, with 5 bases of the junction left unmatched. The CDR3 loop spans 12 amino acids. Germline CDR1 and CDR2: MNHEY and SVGAGI. CDR3 in amino acids: CASVDRTYGYTF. CDR3 DNA sequence: TGTGCCAGCGTGGACAGGACGTATGGCTACACCTTC.